Below are 20 T cell receptor beta chains sequenced from a single sample in a study of blood T cell repertoires in COVID-19. TCRdb keeps only in-frame clones here, not all; method: immunoSEQ multiplex PCR. The sample carries some 130,000 clones, 90% recorded once. The specimen was peripheral blood. The receptor set was obtained from a man aged 55 to 70 with COVID-19, enrolled during active disease.

This clone was counted between two and nine times. The chain couples TRBV6-5 to TRBJ2-7, with 9 bases fitting TRBD1. The CDR3 has 11 amino acids. The germline V gene has CDR1 MNHEY and CDR2 SVGAGI. The V and J ends lost 11 bases and 7 bases, in that order; junction bases with no gene match: 6. Written as DNA, the CDR3 is TGTGCCGGGGGACAGGGAAAGGAGCAGTACTTC. This translates into CAGGQGKEQYF.

On this clone itself: This sequence may be a read error, since a much larger clone differs from it by one base. V gene TRBV4-1 combines with J gene TRBJ2-1; no clear D gene. CDR3 length: 15 residues. Trimming left V 4 bases short and J 0 bases short, with 10 bases between. From germline, CDR1 is MGHRA and CDR2 YSYEKL. The CDR3 DNA sequence: TGCGCCAGCAGCCTTAGTCCGAGCTCCTACAATGAGCAGTTCTTC. Residues: CASSLSPSSYNEQFF.

The V gene is TRBV2, the J gene TRBJ2-2, with D unresolved. V was shortened by 5 bases and J by 3 bases, with 7 bases between the two germline ends. The germline gives CDR1 SNHLY, CDR2 FYNNEI. CDR3 length: 13 residues. The CDR3 region is CASSPTYTGELFF. CDR3 sequence (DNA): TGTGCCAGCAGTCCTACTTACACCGGGGAGCTGTTTTTT.

This chain connects TRBV19 to TRBJ1-5; D is uncertain. Trimming stripped 3 bases from V and 4 bases from J, with 10 bases between. This CDR3 is built from 14 residues. CDR1 and CDR2 from the germline V gene are LNHDA and SQIVND (reference sequence). CDR3 nucleotide sequence: TGTGCCAGTAGTATTGCTAGGTTAAATCAGCCCCAGCATTTT. Protein: CASSIARLNQPQHF.

The gene calls are TRBV7-6 and TRBJ2-1; TRBD2 might be the D (7 bases). This CDR3 contains 18 residues. Germline CDR1 SGHVS, CDR2 FNYEAQ. Trimming cost V 2 bases and J 2 bases, with 19 bases left between them. The DNA of the CDR3 is TGTGCCAGCAGCTTATTAGAAGGGGGGGGGACGCCCTACAATGAGCAGTTCTTC. It is translated as CASSLLEGGGTPYNEQFF.

The count of this clone is one. The chain couples TRBV4-3 to TRBJ2-1; a weak D match, TRBD1 (5 bases). V was shortened by 3 bases and J by 2 bases, with 14 bases between the two germline ends. This CDR3 is built from 16 residues. Germline loops: CDR1 LGHNA, CDR2 YSLEER. The CDR3 DNA reads TGCGCCAGCAGCCAGGGCGTGGGGCTTGCCTACAATGAGCAGTTCTTC. It specifies CASSQGVGLAYNEQFF.

The rearrangement links TRBV5-6 to TRBJ1-2; D not certain. This CDR3 has 13 residues. The V end was cut by 2 bases, the J end by 8 bases, with 13 bases between. The germline V gene has CDR1 SGHDT and CDR2 YYEEEE. This CDR3 is CASSLRGLRGYTF. The CDR3 DNA sequence: TGTGCCAGCAGCTTACGGGGTCTCCGGGGCTACACCTTC.

This chain joins TRBV6-5 and TRBJ2-1, with D possibly being TRBD1 (6 bases). CDR1 and CDR2 from the germline V gene are MNHEY and SVGAGI. The CDR3 length is 15 residues. V dropped 9 bases and J dropped 1 base, with 16 bases sitting between them. CDR3 sequence (DNA): TGTGCCAGTAGATTTGGGACACAATCCTACAATGAGCAGTTCTTC. Translating gives CASRFGTQSYNEQFF.

The chain is built from TRBV28 and TRBJ2-1, with TRBD2 matching 10 bases. In germline, CDR1 is MDHEN, CDR2 SYDVKM. With 5 bases clipped from V and 2 bases from J, the junction kept 6 bases outside the gene matches. This CDR3 is 16 amino acids long. CDR3 nucleotides: TGTGCCAGCAGTCCTCTAGCGGGAGACACCTACAATGAGCAGTTCTTC. Its translation is CASSPLAGDTYNEQFF.

CDR3 residues: CASSLGTGSTDTQYF. DNA of the CDR3: TGTGCCAGCAGCTTGGGGACAGGCAGCACAGATACGCAGTATTTT. The rearrangement links TRBV7-8 to TRBJ2-3; TRBD1 matches at 8 bases. J gave up 0 bases and V 3 bases, and 2 bases lay outside the gene matches. CDR1 and CDR2 from the germline V gene are SGHVS and FQNEAQ. This CDR3 is built from 15 residues.

The V and J genes are TRBV7-6 and TRBJ1-2; D remains unclear. Per the germline V gene, CDR1 is SGHVS and CDR2 is FNYEAQ. The CDR3 loop spans 14 amino acids. With 1 base removed from V and 4 bases from J, the gap between germline ends came to 10 bases. This chain's CDR3 is CASSLDTAFYGYTF. The CDR3 DNA is TGTGCCAGCAGCTTAGATACAGCCTTCTATGGCTACACCTTC.

V gene TRBV5-1 combines with J gene TRBJ2-2, with 7 bases matching TRBD1. Germline V gives CDR1 SGHRS, CDR2 YFSETQ. The junction had 12 bases not matched to a gene; V was cut back by 7 bases and J by 3 bases. The CDR3 totals 16 residues. The CDR3 spells CASFPFSGTDTGELFF. CDR3 DNA sequence: TGCGCCAGCTTTCCCTTTTCCGGGACAGACACCGGGGAGCTGTTTTTT.

The chain couples TRBV6-6 to TRBJ1-5, with D uncertain. V was pared by 8 bases and J by 4 bases, with 15 bases between. This CDR3 has 14 residues. Germline CDR1 reads MNHNY; CDR2 reads SVGAGI (reference sequence). The CDR3 DNA follows: TGTGCCAGCCCCCCCACGACGGGGAATCAGCCCCAGCATTTT. Encoded protein: CASPPTTGNQPQHF.

The V and J genes are TRBV5-1 and TRBJ2-5, with TRBD1 as a possible D gene (6 bases). Germline V gene sequence: CDR1 SGHRS, CDR2 YFSETQ. The V end lost 4 bases, the J end lost 2 bases, and 15 bases lay between the germline ends. CDR3 length equals 15 residues. The CDR3 is CASSLLGQRQETQYF. The CDR3 nucleotides are TGCGCCAGCAGCCTCCTAGGACAGCGACAAGAGACCCAGTACTTC. The whole variable domain, filled in from reference TRBV5-1 and TRBJ2-5, reads KAGVTQTPRYLIKTRGQQVTLSCSPISGHRSVSWYQQTPGQGLQFLFEYFSETQRNKGNFPGRFSGRQFSNSRSEMNVSTLELGDSALYLCASSLLGQRQETQYFGPGTRLLVL.

This rearrangement joins TRBV19 to TRBJ1-4, with D unclear. The CDR3 sequence is 12 residues long. The germline V gene encodes CDR1 LNHDA and CDR2 SQIVND (reference sequence). V dropped 3 bases and J dropped 8 bases, with 7 bases sitting between them. CDR3 DNA sequence: TGTGCCAGTAGTATGTTGCAGGAAAAACTGTTTTTT. Translating it yields CASSMLQEKLFF.

The chain recombines TRBV7-3 with TRBJ1-1; TRBD1 agrees at 7 bases. CDR1 and CDR2 from the germline V gene are SGHTA and FQGTGA. CDR3 size: 14 residues. After removal of 4 bases from V and 1 base from J, the junction contained 3 bases not matched to a gene. CDR3 sequence reads: CASSSQGKNTEAFF. DNA for the CDR3: TGTGCCAGCAGCTCACAGGGGAAGAACACTGAAGCTTTCTTT.

The CDR3 reads CASSLDLGDYGYTF. In DNA, the CDR3 is TGTGCCAGCAGCTTAGATCTAGGGGACTATGGCTACACCTTC. The chain links TRBV5-4 to TRBJ1-2; weak D call: TRBD1 (5 bases). The CDR3 contains 14 residues. From germline, CDR1 is SGHNT and CDR2 YYREEE (reference sequence). V dropped 2 bases and J dropped 3 bases, with 11 bases sitting between them.

The rearrangement joins TRBV27 to TRBJ2-5; 9 positions match TRBD1. J lost 5 bases, V lost 3 bases, and 7 bases had no gene match. The CDR3 is 15 residues long. The germline V gene encodes CDR1 MNHEY and CDR2 SMNVEV (reference sequence). The chain's CDR3 is CASSFRTGGQETQYF. CDR3 nucleotides: TGTGCCAGCAGTTTTCGAACAGGGGGCCAGGAGACCCAGTACTTC.

The sample holds one count of this clone. The CDR3 region has the DNA TGTGCCATCAGTGAGGCTCGCGAGCAGCCCCAGCATTTT. Protein product: CAISEAREQPQHF. The chain joins TRBV10-3 to TRBJ1-5, with unresolved D. Trimming left V 2 bases short and J 7 bases short, with 9 bases between. Germline V lookup: CDR1 ENHRY, CDR2 SYGVKD. The CDR3 length is 13 residues.

This chain uses TRBV14 with TRBJ1-1; D uncertain. The germline V gene has CDR1 SGHDN and CDR2 FVKESK. V shed 4 bases and J shed 1 base, with 7 bases lying between them. The CDR3 is made up of 13 amino acids. This CDR3 reads CASSLYWNTEAFF. In nucleotides, the CDR3 is TGTGCCAGCAGCCTCTACTGGAACACTGAAGCTTTCTTT.